What follows describes a single T cell receptor beta chain. This sample is part of a study of blood T cells in healthy people across ages. The length of the CDR3 is 16 residues. The germline V gene encodes CDR1 SGHAT and CDR2 FQNNGV. The V gene lost 0 bases and the J gene lost 0 bases, with 11 bases spanning the gap. A second PCR, run for about 7 to 12 cycles, used a sample-barcoded 5' primer plus a J-beta primer mix. The template-switch adaptor, which had 12 random nucleotides, put a tag on each cDNA molecule. TCRdb re-derived calls from the 5' RACE reads in MiXCR, one entry per CDR3 protein. The repertoire consists of hundreds of thousands of distinct CDR3 sequences, with less than 70% occurring once and the leading ten covering approximately 40%.

The sequence was obtained from a man older than 75 in good health. The sample consisted of blood. The V call is TRBV11-2, the J call TRBJ2-5; perhaps TRBD2 as D (6 bases). CDR3 nucleotides: TGTGCCAGCAGCTTAGAGAGCGGGTACAACCAAGAGACCCAGTACTTC. Translation: CASSLESGYNQETQYF.